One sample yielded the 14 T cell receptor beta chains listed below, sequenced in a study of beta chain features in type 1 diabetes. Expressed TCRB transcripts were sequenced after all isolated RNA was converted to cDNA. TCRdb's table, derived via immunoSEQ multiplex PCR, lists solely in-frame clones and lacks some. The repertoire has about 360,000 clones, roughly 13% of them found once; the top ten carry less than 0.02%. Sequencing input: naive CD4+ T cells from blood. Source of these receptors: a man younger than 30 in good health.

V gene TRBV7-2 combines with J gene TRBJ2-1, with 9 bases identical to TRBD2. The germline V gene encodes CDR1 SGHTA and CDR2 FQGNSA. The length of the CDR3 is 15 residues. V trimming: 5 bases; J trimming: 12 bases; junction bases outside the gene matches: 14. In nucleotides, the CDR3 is TGTGCCAGCAGCGGTAGCGGGGGAGGCGCCTTAGGGCAGTTCTTC. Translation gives CASSGSGGGALGQFF.

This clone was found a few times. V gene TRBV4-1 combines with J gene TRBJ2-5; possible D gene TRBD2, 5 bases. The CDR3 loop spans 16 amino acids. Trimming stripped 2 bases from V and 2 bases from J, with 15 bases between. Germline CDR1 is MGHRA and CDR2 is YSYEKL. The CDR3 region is CASSQPGRHLQETQYF. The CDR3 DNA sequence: TGCGCCAGCAGCCAACCTGGGAGACACCTACAAGAGACCCAGTACTTC.

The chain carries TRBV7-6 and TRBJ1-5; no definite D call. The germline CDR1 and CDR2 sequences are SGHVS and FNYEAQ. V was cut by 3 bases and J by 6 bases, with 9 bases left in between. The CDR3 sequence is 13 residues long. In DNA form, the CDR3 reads TGTGCCAGCAGCTTGGGTGGGCGTCAGCCCCAGCATTTT. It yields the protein CASSLGGRQPQHF.

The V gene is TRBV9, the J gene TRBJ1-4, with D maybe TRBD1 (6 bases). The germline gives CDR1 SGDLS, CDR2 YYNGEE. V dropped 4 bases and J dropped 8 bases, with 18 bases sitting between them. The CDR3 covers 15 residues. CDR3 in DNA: TGTGCCAGCAGCCATGGGGGCAGGGGCAACGAAAAACTGTTTTTT. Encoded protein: CASSHGGRGNEKLFF.

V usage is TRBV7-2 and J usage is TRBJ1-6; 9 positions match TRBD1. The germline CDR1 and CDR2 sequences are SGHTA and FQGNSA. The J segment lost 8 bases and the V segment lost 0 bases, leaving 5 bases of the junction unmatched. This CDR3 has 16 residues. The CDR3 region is CASSLAGTGNHSPLHF. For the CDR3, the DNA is TGTGCCAGCAGCTTAGCCGGGACAGGGAACCATTCACCCCTCCACTTT.

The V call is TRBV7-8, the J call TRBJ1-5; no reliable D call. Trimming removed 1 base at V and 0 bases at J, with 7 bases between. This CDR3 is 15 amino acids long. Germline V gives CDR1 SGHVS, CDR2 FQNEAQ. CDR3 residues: CASSLGRVSNQPQHF. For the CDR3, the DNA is TGTGCCAGCAGCTTAGGTCGGGTTAGCAATCAGCCCCAGCATTTT.

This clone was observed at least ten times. This chain's CDR3 is CSIQGGLADTQYF. DNA for the CDR3: TGCAGCATACAGGGGGGGCTGGCAGATACGCAGTATTTT. J is TRBJ2-3 and V is TRBV29-1; D is perhaps TRBD1 (8 bases). The CDR3 consists of 13 residues. Germline CDR1 is SQVTM and CDR2 is ANQGSEA. V was cut by 8 bases and J by 4 bases, with 16 bases left in between.

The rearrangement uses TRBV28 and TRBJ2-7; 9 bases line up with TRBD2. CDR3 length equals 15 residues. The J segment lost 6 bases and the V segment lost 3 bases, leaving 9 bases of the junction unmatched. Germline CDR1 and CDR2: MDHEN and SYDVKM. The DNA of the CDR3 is TGTGCCAGCAGTTTGCCCGGCGGGGGGGCTATCGAGCAGTACTTC. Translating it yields CASSLPGGGAIEQYF.

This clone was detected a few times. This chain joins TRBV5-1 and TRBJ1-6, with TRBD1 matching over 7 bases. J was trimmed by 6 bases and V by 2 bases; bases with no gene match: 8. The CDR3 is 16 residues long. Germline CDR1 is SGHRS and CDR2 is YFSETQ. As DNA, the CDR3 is TGCGCCAGCAGCTTAGAAAGGGGACAGATTAATTCACCCCTCCACTTT. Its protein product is CASSLERGQINSPLHF.

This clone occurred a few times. CDR3 DNA: TGTGCCAGCAGCCAGCGGGATGCCGGCGACGAGCAGTACTTC. Protein sequence: CASSQRDAGDEQYF. The V gene is TRBV7-9, the J gene TRBJ2-7; 7 nucleotides align to TRBD2. The CDR3 is made up of 14 amino acids. V lost 5 bases and J lost 5; bases outside the gene matches: 9. In germline, CDR1 is SEHNR, CDR2 FQNEAQ (reference sequence).

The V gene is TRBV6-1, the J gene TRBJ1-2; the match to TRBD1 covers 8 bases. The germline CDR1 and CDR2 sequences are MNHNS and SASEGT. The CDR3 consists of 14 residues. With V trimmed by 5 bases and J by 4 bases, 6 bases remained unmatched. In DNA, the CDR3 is TGTGCCAGCAGTAGGACAGGGATTCTCTATGGCTACACCTTC. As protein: CASSRTGILYGYTF.

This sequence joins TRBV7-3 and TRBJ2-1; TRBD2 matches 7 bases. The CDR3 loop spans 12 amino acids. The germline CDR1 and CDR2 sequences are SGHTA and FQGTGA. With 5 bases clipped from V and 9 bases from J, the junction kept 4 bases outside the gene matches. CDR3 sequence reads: CASSLGRGEQFF. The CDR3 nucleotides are TGTGCCAGCAGCCTAGGGAGGGGTGAGCAGTTCTTC.

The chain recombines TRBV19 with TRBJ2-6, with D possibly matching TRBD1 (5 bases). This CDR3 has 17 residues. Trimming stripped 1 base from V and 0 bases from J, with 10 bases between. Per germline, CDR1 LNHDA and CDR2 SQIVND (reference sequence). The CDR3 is CASSIASDSSGANVLTF. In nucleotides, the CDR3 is TGTGCCAGTAGTATAGCATCAGACAGCTCTGGGGCCAACGTCCTGACTTTC.

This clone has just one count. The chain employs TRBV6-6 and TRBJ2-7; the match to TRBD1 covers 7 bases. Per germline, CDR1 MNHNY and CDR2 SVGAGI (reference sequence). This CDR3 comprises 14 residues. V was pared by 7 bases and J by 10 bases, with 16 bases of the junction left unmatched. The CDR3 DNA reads TGTGCCAGCAAGGGGGCAGGACCCCGATCGGGTCAGTACTTC. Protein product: CASKGAGPRSGQYF.